This paragraph reports one TCR beta chain. This receptor's antigen is unknown. Per-nucleotide qualities are absent, and no much larger clonotype sits a single base away. This sample is part of a study of blood T cells in healthy people across ages (dated by TCRdb to about 2015). Broadly, across the study: In model experiments, roughly one uniquely barcoded TCR beta cDNA molecule per two T cells was captured by template switching. The donors were divided into four age groups: young (average roughly 15 years), middle-aged (over 35), aged (approximately 62) and long-lived (82). To avoid experimental bias, donors of different ages were distributed randomly across sequencing lanes. For two donors (one aged 18 to 30 and one aged 80 or older), the study analyzed two additional independent replicas of 1 million unique cDNA reads from the same blood draw. Age-related changes in TCR beta repertoire diversity were measured in the study by deep sequencing normalized with unique cDNA molecular identifiers. Paper-wide results and their limitations: Estimates of total diversity from one million sequenced T cells were regarded as lower bounds and underestimates. Because donor CMV infection status was unknown, age-related changes in expanded clonotypes were potentially confounded. The long-lived group showed more naive CD4+ T cells, fewer expanded clones and increased TCR diversity than the aged group, suggesting age selection. Bulk unsorted PBMC profiling prevented conclusive comparison of naive and antigen-experienced compartments. There was a strong correlation between observed TCR beta diversity and the percentage of naive T cells measured by flow cytometry. Observed TCR beta diversity per million T cells fell roughly linearly with age, and a significant reduction was already apparent by age around 40.

Trimming removed 0 bases from V and 6 bases from J, leaving 9 bases between the germline ends. Counted from cysteine to phenylalanine, this CDR3 has 14 amino acids. Only the CDR3 region is kept as DNA, spanning 42 bases read in frame from base 1. CDR1 SGHAT and CDR2 FQNNGV were looked up in the germline V gene. The method was 5' RACE. Reads for this sample came from an Illumina HiSeq 2500. The second PCR ran for roughly 7 to 11 cycles and used a J-beta primer mix along with a sample-barcoded 5' primer. A template-switch 5' adaptor carrying 12 random nucleotides introduced a unique molecular identifier onto each TCR beta cDNA molecule. Each sample yielded at least 2.5 million CDR3-containing paired-end reads. First-strand cDNA was synthesized from all RNA with the Mint cDNA synthesis kit, primed by a TRBC-specific oligonucleotide. All cDNA was treated with uracil-DNA glycosylase and then went through a first 18-cycle PCR with the universal primers M1SS and BC2_uni_R. As for how the authors treated the data: Normalization of each sample was performed by random selection of 1 million high-quality reads, each carrying a distinct molecular identifier. Reads with shared molecular identifiers were discarded instead of being binned into consensus sequences. MiTCR, set to a Q25 quality threshold and the strictest error-elimination algorithm, was used for CDR3 identification, clonotype clustering and error correction. A nonparametric unseen species model with Euler transformation was used to estimate lower-bound total TCR beta diversity. Starting from the raw public reads, TCRdb applied fastp trimming at Q25, assembled clones with MiXCR and retained in-frame beta chains. Here each entry gathers all rows of one CDR3 protein and keeps the most common genes and DNA. The V and J calls here are based on TCRdb, not the publication. The table for this sample lists hundreds of thousands of distinct CDR3 sequences; around 50% of them were counted only once. Together, the top ten hold around a quarter of the sample.

Systemically healthy Caucasian individuals from Russia, 35 to 50 in total and aged about 6 to 100 years, were included as donors. Each donor gave roughly 11 milliliters of peripheral blood, drawn into EDTA-treated Vacutainer tubes. Ficoll-Paque density-gradient centrifugation was used to isolate PBMCs, with at least 6.5 million per sample. Total RNA was extracted from PBMCs with Trizol reagent, with at least 5.5 micrograms obtained per sample. For every donor, flow cytometry on a PBMC aliquot measured the percentage of naive CD45RAhigh/CD27high T cells. Sequencing input: blood. The chain uses TRBV11-2 and TRBJ2-1, with the D gene call left open. This TCR came from a middle-aged man in good health. The CDR3 loop reads CASSLERYPNEQFF. The nucleotide sequence reads TGTGCCAGCAGCTTAGAAAGATACCCCAATGAGCAGTTCTTC.